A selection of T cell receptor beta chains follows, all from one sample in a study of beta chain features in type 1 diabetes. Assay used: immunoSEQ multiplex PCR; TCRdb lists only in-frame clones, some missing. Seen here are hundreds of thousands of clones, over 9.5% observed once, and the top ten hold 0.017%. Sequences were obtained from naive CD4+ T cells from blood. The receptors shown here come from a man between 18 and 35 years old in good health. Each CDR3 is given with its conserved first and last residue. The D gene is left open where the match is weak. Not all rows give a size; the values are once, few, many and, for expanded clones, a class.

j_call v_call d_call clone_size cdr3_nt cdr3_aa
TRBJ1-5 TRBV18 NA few TGTGCCAGCACTGCTGTAGAGGGCGGGGAGCCCCAGCATTTT CASTAVEGGEPQHF
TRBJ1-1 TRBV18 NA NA TGTGCCAGCTCACCCCAGGACATCGCAACGAACACTGAAGCTTTCTTT CASSPQDIATNTEAFF
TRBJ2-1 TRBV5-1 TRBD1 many TGCGCCAGCAGCCTCCCAACCGGGACAGGGGTCGATGAGCAGTTCTTC CASSLPTGTGVDEQFF
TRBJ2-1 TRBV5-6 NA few TGTGCCAGCAGCTTGGTTAGCGCTGGCTACAATGAGCAGTTCTTC CASSLVSAGYNEQFF
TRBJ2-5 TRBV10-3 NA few TGTGCCAGCAAAGGGGGCTCAGGGAGGCAAGAGACCCAGTACTTC CASKGGSGRQETQYF
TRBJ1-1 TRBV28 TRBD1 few TGTGCCATACAGGGGGCTCGGACTGAAGCTTTCTTT CAIQGARTEAFF
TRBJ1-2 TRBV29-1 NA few TGCAGCGTTGGGAGGCTTAAGGGGGTCAGTGGCTACACCTTC CSVGRLKGVSGYTF
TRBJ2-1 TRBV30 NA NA TGTGCCTGGGACACATACAATGAGCAGTTCTTC CAWDTYNEQFF
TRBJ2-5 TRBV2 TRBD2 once TGTGCCAGCCTGAGCGGGGGGGCTCGGGAGACCCAGTACTTC CASLSGGARETQYF
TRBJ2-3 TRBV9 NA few TGTGCCAGCAGCGGTCGAGATACGCAGTATTTT CASSGRDTQYF
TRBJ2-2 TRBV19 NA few TGTGCCAGTAGTATAGATCGGGGGGCGCATCCCGGGGAGCTGTTTTTT CASSIDRGAHPGELFF
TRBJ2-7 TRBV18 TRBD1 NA TGTGCCAGCTCACGGGACAGCACCTACGAGCAGTACTTC CASSRDSTYEQYF
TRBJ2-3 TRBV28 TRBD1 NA TGTGCCAGCACCCTGGGACAGGGGTTCCGCACAGATACGCAGTATTTT CASTLGQGFRTDTQYF
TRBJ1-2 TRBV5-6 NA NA TGTGCCAGCAGCTTGGGGACCGGAGGTAGTGGCTACACCTTC CASSLGTGGSGYTF
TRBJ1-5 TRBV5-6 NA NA TGTGCCAGCAGCCTAGCGGGAGGGCGGACGGAGCCCCAGCATTTT CASSLAGGRTEPQHF
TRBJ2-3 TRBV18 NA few TGTGCCAGCTCACCACCGTCGGTGAGCTTTAGCACAGATACGCAGTATTTT CASSPPSVSFSTDTQYF
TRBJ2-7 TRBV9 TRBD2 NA TGTGCCAGCAGCGCGGGACTAGCTTTCTACGAGCAGTACTTC CASSAGLAFYEQYF
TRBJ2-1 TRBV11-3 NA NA TGTGCCAGCAGCTACGGACTAAGCTCCTACAATGAGCAGTTCTTC CASSYGLSSYNEQFF
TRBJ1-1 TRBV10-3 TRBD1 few TGTGCCATCAGTGAGGTAGGGGGGACAGGGGCTTTCTTT CAISEVGGTGAFF
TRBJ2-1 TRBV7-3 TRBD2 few TGTGCCAGCAGTCAAACTAGCGGGGTGGCCAATGAGCAGTTCTTC CASSQTSGVANEQFF
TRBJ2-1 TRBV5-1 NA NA TGCGCCAGCAGCTCGCCATTTGCGCGGAGCTCCTACAATGAGCAGTTCTTC CASSSPFARSSYNEQFF
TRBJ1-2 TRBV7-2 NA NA TGTGCCAGCAGCTTAGGGACTATAGGCCTCTATGGCTACACCTTC CASSLGTIGLYGYTF
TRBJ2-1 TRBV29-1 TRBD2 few TGCAGCGTTCAGCGGGAGGCGTACAATGAGCAGTTCTTC CSVQREAYNEQFF
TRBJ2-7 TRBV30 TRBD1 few TGTGCCTGGATGAAGGACAGGGGCTACGAGCAGTACTTC CAWMKDRGYEQYF
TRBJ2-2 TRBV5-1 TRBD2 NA TGCGCCAGCAGCCAAAGCGGGGGCGTAACCGGGGAGCTGTTTTTT CASSQSGGVTGELFF
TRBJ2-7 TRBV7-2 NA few TGTGCCAGCAGCGACCGACTAGGGGCCTACGAGCAGTACTTC CASSDRLGAYEQYF
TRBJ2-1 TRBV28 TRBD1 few TGTGCCAGTAGAACAGGGGACAGGGTAAATGAGCAGTTCTTC CASRTGDRVNEQFF
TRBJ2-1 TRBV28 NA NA TGTGCCAGCACGAACCAGGGGAGGGGAAATGAGCAGTTCTTC CASTNQGRGNEQFF
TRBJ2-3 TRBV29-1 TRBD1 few TGCAGCGTTGAAGACGGTGGAGACAGGGGTGCAGATACGCAGTATTTT CSVEDGGDRGADTQYF
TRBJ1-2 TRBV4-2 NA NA TGTGCCAGCAGCCAAGTGGCGGACACCTATGGCTACACCTTC CASSQVADTYGYTF
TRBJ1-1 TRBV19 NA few TGTGCCAGTAGTCAGGGTTCTCCCACTGAAGCTTTCTTT CASSQGSPTEAFF
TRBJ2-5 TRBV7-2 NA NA TGTGCCAGCAGCTTAGACGGGAGTCGGTGGGAGACCCAGTACTTC CASSLDGSRWETQYF
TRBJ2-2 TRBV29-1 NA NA TGCAGCGTTGAGAAGGGGGGGTTGAACGGGGAGCTGTTTTTT CSVEKGGLNGELFF
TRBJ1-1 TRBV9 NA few TGTGCCAGCAGCCAGGGGCTCCAGAACACTGAAGCTTTCTTT CASSQGLQNTEAFF
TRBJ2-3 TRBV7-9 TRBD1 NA TGTGCCAGCACCCCCACAGGGGGCCTCACAGATACGCAGTATTTT CASTPTGGLTDTQYF
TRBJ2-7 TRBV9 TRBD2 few TGTGCCAGCAGCAACCTAGCGGGGGGAACCTACGAGCAGTACTTC CASSNLAGGTYEQYF
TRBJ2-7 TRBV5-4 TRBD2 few TGTGCCAGCAGCCTAGCGGGGGGGCCGCGGGAGCAGTACTTC CASSLAGGPREQYF
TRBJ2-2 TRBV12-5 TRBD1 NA TGTGCTAGTGGTTTGGGCACTACCGGGACAGGGATGTCCGGGGAGCTGTTTTTT CASGLGTTGTGMSGELFF
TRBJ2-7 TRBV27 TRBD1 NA TGTGCCAGCAGTAGATCCGGACAGGCGCAGTACTTC CASSRSGQAQYF
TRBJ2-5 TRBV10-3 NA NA TGTGCCATCAGTAAGACAGCCGGGACTTACCAAGAGACCCAGTACTTC CAISKTAGTYQETQYF